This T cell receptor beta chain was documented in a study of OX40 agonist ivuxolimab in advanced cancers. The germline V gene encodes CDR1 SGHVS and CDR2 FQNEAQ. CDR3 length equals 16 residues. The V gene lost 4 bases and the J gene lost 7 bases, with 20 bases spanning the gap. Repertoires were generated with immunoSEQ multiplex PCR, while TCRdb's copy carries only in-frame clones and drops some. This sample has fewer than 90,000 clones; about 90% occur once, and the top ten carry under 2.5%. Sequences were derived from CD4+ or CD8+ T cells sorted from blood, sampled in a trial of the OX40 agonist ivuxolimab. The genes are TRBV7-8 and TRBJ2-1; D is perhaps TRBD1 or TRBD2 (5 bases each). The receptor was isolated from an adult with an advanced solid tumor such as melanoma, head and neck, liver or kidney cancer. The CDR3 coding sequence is TGTGCCAGCAGCTCTGGGCGGGCAGGGTTGAGGAATGAGCAGTTCTTC. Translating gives CASSSGRAGLRNEQFF.